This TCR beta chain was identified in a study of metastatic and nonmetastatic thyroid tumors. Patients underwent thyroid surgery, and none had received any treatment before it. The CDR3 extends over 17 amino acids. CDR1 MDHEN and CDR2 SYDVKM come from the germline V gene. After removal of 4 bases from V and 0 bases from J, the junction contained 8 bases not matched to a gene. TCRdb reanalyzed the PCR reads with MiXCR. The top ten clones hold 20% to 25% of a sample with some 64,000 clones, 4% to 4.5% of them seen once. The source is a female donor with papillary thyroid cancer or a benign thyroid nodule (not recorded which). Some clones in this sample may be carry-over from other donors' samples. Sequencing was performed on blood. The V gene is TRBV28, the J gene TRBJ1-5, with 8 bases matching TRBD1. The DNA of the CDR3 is TGTGCCAGCAGTTCTCGTCTGACAGGGGATAGCAATCAGCCCCAGCATTTT. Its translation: CASSSRLTGDSNQPQHF.